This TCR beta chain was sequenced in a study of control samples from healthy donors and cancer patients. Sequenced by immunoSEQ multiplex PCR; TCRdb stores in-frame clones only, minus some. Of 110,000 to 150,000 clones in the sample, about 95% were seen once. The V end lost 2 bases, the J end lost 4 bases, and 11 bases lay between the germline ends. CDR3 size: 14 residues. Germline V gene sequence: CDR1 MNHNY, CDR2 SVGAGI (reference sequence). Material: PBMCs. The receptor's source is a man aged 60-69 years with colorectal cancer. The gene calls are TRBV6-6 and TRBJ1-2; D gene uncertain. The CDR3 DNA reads TGTGCCAGCAGTTACGGAGTGGAGGTCTATGGCTACACCTTC. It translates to CASSYGVEVYGYTF.